Below are 8 T cell receptor beta chains sequenced from a single sample in a study of blood T cell repertoires in COVID-19. Here immunoSEQ multiplex PCR was the method, and the copy in TCRdb shows in-frame clones only, minus some. The sample lists hundreds of thousands of clones, less than 90% seen once, with 10% to 15% in the top ten. Specimen: peripheral blood. Receptors were obtained from a woman aged 65 to 85 with COVID-19, enrolled during active disease.

V gene TRBV5-4 combines with J gene TRBJ1-5; 7 bases are shared with TRBD1. The CDR3 contains 16 residues. Germline V gives CDR1 SGHNT, CDR2 YYREEE (reference sequence). J lost 3 bases, V lost 0 bases, and 6 bases had no gene match. The CDR3 DNA sequence: TGTGCCAGCAGCTTGGTCCCAGGGGGGACCAATCAGCCCCAGCATTTT. Translated, it gives CASSLVPGGTNQPQHF.

The chain employs TRBV28 and TRBJ1-2, with 7 bases matching TRBD1. In germline, CDR1 is MDHEN, CDR2 SYDVKM. The CDR3 is 14 amino acids. Germline trimming cut 4 bases from V and 2 bases from J; bases unmatched to any gene: 4. The CDR3 loop reads CASSSTGENYGYTF. The CDR3 DNA follows: TGTGCCAGCAGTTCTACAGGGGAGAACTATGGCTACACCTTC.

In this sample, this clone turned up a few times. The chain carries TRBV7-8 and TRBJ2-3; D gene uncertain. CDR3 length: 14 residues. V lost 0 bases, J lost 0 bases, and 4 bases lay in between. CDR1 and CDR2 (germline): SGHVS, FQNEAQ. The CDR3 here is CASSLARSTDTQYF. CDR3 bases: TGTGCCAGCAGCTTAGCGCGTAGCACAGATACGCAGTATTTT.

The rearrangement joins TRBV4-1 to TRBJ2-2, with D possibly matching TRBD1 (5 bases). This CDR3 is 16 amino acids long. With 4 bases removed from V and 5 bases from J, the gap between germline ends came to 17 bases. Germline V gene data show CDR1 as MGHRA and CDR2 as YSYEKL. The CDR3 here is CASSLMNRPQTGELFF. CDR3 bases: TGCGCCAGCAGCCTTATGAACAGGCCCCAGACCGGGGAGCTGTTTTTT.

This clone has a handful of counts. The chain combines TRBV5-6 with TRBJ2-3; TRBD2 agrees at 7 bases. CDR1 SGHDT and CDR2 YYEEEE come from the germline V gene. CDR3 length: 16 residues. V shed 2 bases and J 2 bases; nucleotides not matched to a gene: 8. The CDR3 DNA is TGTGCCAGCAGCTTAAAGGGGAGGGATGACACAGATACGCAGTATTTT. Translation: CASSLKGRDDTDTQYF.

The rearrangement uses TRBV27 and TRBJ1-2; D is undetermined. The length of the CDR3 is 16 residues. V lost 3 bases and J 0 bases, leaving 14 bases between the germline ends. Germline V gene lookup returns CDR1 MNHEY and CDR2 SMNVEV (reference sequence). Here the CDR3 DNA reads TGTGCCAGCAGTTTCACACAAGTAAAGTCTAACTATGGCTACACCTTC. Encoded protein: CASSFTQVKSNYGYTF.

The rearrangement joins TRBV2 to TRBJ1-3, with TRBD1 identical over 9 bases. Losses at the gene ends were 0 bases for V and 8 bases for J; bases not matched to a gene: 2. The germline V gene has CDR1 SNHLY and CDR2 FYNNEI. The CDR3 is 14 amino acids. CDR3 amino acids: CASSEATGGDTIYF. CDR3 bases: TGTGCCAGCAGTGAAGCGACAGGGGGAGACACCATATATTTT.

The chain employs TRBV5-1 and TRBJ2-3; 13 bases agree with TRBD2. This CDR3 comprises 16 residues. Trimming took 0 bases from V and 9 from J; bases not matched to a gene: 7. Germline assignment: CDR1 SGHRS and CDR2 YFSETQ. Written as DNA, the CDR3 is TGCGCCAGCAGCTTGGGACTAGCGGGGGGATCTAGGACGCAGTATTTT. The encoded protein is CASSLGLAGGSRTQYF.